This T cell receptor (beta chain) was retrieved from a study of T cells in Graves' hyperthyroidism and ophthalmopathy. Whole-study results and caveats: Separation of ophthalmopathy from stable hyperthyroidism was achieved by a 13 V-J model.

Researchers took RNA transcripts and amplified the TCR beta CDR3 regions from them. TCR CDR3 underwent first-round RT-PCR with the HTBI primer set. TCRdb fed the multiplex PCR reads into MiXCR, producing one record per CDR3 protein. The sample consists of approximately 530,000 distinct CDR3 sequences, just under 20% of them appearing once. Many counts were recorded for this clonotype. Its antigen is not known. Germline assignment: CDR1 KGHSH and CDR2 LQKENI. The CDR3 contains 16 residues. V shed 1 base, J shed 7 bases, and the junction held 3 bases outside the gene matches. The specimen sequenced was blood. The source of this sequence is a man aged 35-49 years with Graves' ophthalmopathy. The chain recombines TRBV18 with TRBJ2-1, with 14 nucleotides matching TRBD2. Here the CDR3 reads CASSPRLAGGPNEQFF. DNA of the CDR3: TGTGCCAGCTCACCACGACTAGCGGGAGGGCCGAATGAGCAGTTCTTC. Combining the CDR3 with reference TRBV18 and TRBJ2-1 gives the whole variable domain NAGVMQNPRHLVRRRGQEARLRCSPMKGHSHVYWYRQLPEEGLKFMVYLQKENIIDESGMPKERFSAEFPKEGPSILRIQQVVRGDSAAYFCASSPRLAGGPNEQFFGPGTRLTVL.